This is a list of T cell receptor beta chains from one sample in a study of identical twins. One entry per CDR3 protein results from TCRdb running MiXCR on the 5' RACE reads. The sample lists over 600,000 distinct CDR3 sequences; around 20% were seen once. These records were also assigned to another study, of T cells expressing NK-cell markers.

Sequencing input: PBMCs. These receptors all stem from a woman aged 18-35 years in good health. CDR3s include the opening cysteine and the closing phenylalanine or tryptophan. D genes are given only for firm matches. Not every row has a clone size; where given, it reads once, few, many or a size class.

j_call d_call v_call clone_size cdr3_aa cdr3_nt
TRBJ1-4 . TRBV7-8 many CASSFYPTGRWEKLFF TGTGCCAGCAGCTTCTACCCGACAGGCCGTTGGGAAAAACTGTTTTTT
TRBJ2-1 TRBD2 TRBV9 . CASSVRRTSGYNEQFF TGTGCCAGCAGCGTAAGGCGGACTAGCGGGTACAATGAGCAGTTCTTC
TRBJ2-4 . TRBV11-1 . CASSSLGFGRPDFKNIQYF TGTGCCAGCAGCTCCTTAGGTTTCGGCAGGCCAGACTTCAAAAACATTCAGTACTTC
TRBJ2-5 TRBD2 TRBV11-2 . CASSIAGGETQYF TGTGCCAGCAGCATAGCGGGAGGGGAGACCCAGTACTTC
TRBJ2-1 . TRBV7-2 many CASSLVSYNEQFF TGTGCCAGCAGCTTAGTCAGTTACAATGAGCAGTTCTTC
TRBJ1-2 . TRBV15 many CATSRGFNYGYTF TGTGCCACCAGCAGGGGCTTTAACTATGGCTACACCTTC
TRBJ2-2 . TRBV6-5 . CASKLSSNTGELFF TGTGCCAGCAAGCTTTCGAGTAACACCGGGGAGCTGTTTTTT
TRBJ2-7 . TRBV12-3/TRBV12-4 . CASSLVWPSYEQYF TGTGCCAGCAGTTTGGTTTGGCCCTCCTACGAGCAGTACTTC
TRBJ2-7 . TRBV4-3 few CASSRTGIHEQYF TGCGCCAGCAGCAGAACAGGGATACACGAGCAGTACTTC
TRBJ2-4 TRBD1 TRBV5-1 . CASSPGTGGAKNIQYF TGCGCCAGCAGCCCCGGGACAGGGGGGGCCAAAAACATTCAGTACTTC
TRBJ2-4 . TRBV5-1 . CASSPTGTANIQYF TGCGCCAGCAGCCCGACCGGAACAGCAAACATTCAGTACTTC
TRBJ2-7 . TRBV6-5 few CASSYVQGDEQYF TGTGCCAGCAGTTACGTTCAGGGAGACGAGCAGTACTTC
TRBJ2-4 . TRBV29-1 few CSVEEGSVGNIQYF TGCAGCGTTGAAGAAGGGAGCGTCGGTAACATTCAGTACTTC
TRBJ2-5 . TRBV5-8 . CASSLIGAAEETQYF TGTGCCAGCAGCTTGATTGGTGCCGCGGAAGAGACCCAGTACTTC
TRBJ2-2 . TRBV6-5 few CASSYLGRSANTGELFF TGTGCCAGCAGTTACCTCGGACGGAGCGCGAACACCGGGGAGCTGTTTTTT
TRBJ2-7 . TRBV20-1 . CSARRRAQLNEQYF TGCAGTGCTAGACGCAGGGCTCAGTTAAACGAGCAGTACTTC
TRBJ2-1 TRBD2 TRBV9 many CASSGGTSGTWEQFF TGTGCCAGCAGCGGCGGGACTAGCGGGACCTGGGAGCAGTTCTTC
TRBJ2-1 . TRBV24-1 . CATSDKSSGEQFF TGTGCCACCAGTGATAAGAGCTCGGGGGAGCAGTTCTTC
TRBJ2-1 TRBD2 TRBV20-1 . CSARDQLAGGSEQFF TGCAGTGCTAGAGATCAACTAGCGGGAGGGAGTGAGCAGTTCTTC
TRBJ2-6 . TRBV11-2 once CASSERDPRSSGANVLTF TGTGCCAGCAGCGAACGGGACCCCCGAAGCTCTGGGGCCAACGTCCTGACTTTC
TRBJ2-7 . TRBV7-2 . CASSFGSGQYF .
TRBJ2-5 TRBD2 TRBV7-7 few CASSYGLAGQETQYF TGTGCCAGCAGCTATGGACTAGCGGGACAAGAGACCCAGTACTTC
TRBJ2-7 . TRBV28 . CASSLLKGRGGSYEQYF TGTGCCAGCAGCCTTTTGAAGGGCAGGGGGGGCTCCTACGAGCAGTACTTC
TRBJ2-2 . TRBV9 many CASSVVNGELFF TGTGCCAGCAGCGTAGTTAACGGGGAGCTGTTTTTT
TRBJ2-1 . TRBV7-9 . CASSLRLVNEQFF TGTGCCAGCAGCTTAAGACTAGTCAATGAGCAGTTCTTC
TRBJ2-1 TRBD2 TRBV20-1 . CSARDSLVGGYNEQFF TGCAGTGCTAGAGATTCTCTAGTGGGAGGGTATAATGAGCAGTTCTTC
TRBJ1-2 TRBD1 TRBV27 . CASSLVRGGYGYTF TGTGCCAGCAGTTTGGTCAGGGGGGGGTATGGCTACACCTTC
TRBJ1-4 TRBD1 TRBV5-6 . CASSWDRGNEKLFF TGTGCCAGCAGCTGGGACAGGGGTAATGAAAAACTGTTTTTT
TRBJ1-4 TRBD1 TRBV2 . CASSLWDSEKLFF TGTGCCAGCAGCCTGTGGGACAGTGAAAAACTGTTTTTT
TRBJ2-5 . TRBV6-5 few CASNLRRGQGRGETQYF TGTGCCAGCAATTTACGGCGGGGGCAGGGTCGGGGGGAGACCCAGTACTTC
TRBJ2-3 . TRBV6-2/TRBV6-3 . CASIADSLPDTQYF TGTGCCAGCATAGCAGACTCTCTACCAGATACGCAGTATTTT
TRBJ2-7 . TRBV4-3 few CASSQGLGGSYEQYF TGCGCCAGCAGCCAAGGTCTAGGGGGCTCCTACGAGCAGTACTTC
TRBJ1-1 . TRBV9 few CASSVTETVLMNTEAFF TGTGCCAGCAGCGTCACGGAGACAGTTCTTATGAACACTGAAGCTTTCTTT
TRBJ1-1 . TRBV9 few CASSVGGTGGTEAFF TGTGCCAGCAGCGTAGGTGGGACGGGAGGGACTGAAGCTTTCTTT
TRBJ2-5 . TRBV7-9 many CASSLRGRTQYF TGTGCCAGCAGCTTACGAGGCCGGACCCAGTACTTC
TRBJ2-1 . TRBV9 few CASTLSVNEQFF TGTGCCAGCACACTTAGCGTCAATGAGCAGTTCTTC
TRBJ1-4 . TRBV11-2 . CASSSTRAANEKLFF TGTGCCAGCAGTTCCACCAGGGCGGCTAATGAAAAACTGTTTTTT
TRBJ2-3 . TRBV12-3/TRBV12-4 . CASSFGSPSDTQYF TGTGCCAGCAGTTTCGGGTCTCCCTCGGATACGCAGTATTTT
TRBJ2-3 TRBD2 TRBV29-1 many CSVETLAGSTDTQYF TGCAGCGTTGAAACCCTAGCGGGGAGCACAGATACGCAGTATTTT
TRBJ2-3 . TRBV6-1 many CASSTPRGSTDTQYF TGTGCCAGCAGTACCCCTCGCGGGAGCACAGATACGCAGTATTTT
TRBJ1-1 . TRBV20-1 . CSAVKRNTEAFF TGCAGTGCTGTTAAAAGGAACACTGAAGCTTTCTTT
TRBJ2-7 . TRBV5-1 . CASSLDPPTYEQYF TGCGCCAGCAGCTTGGACCCACCCACCTACGAGCAGTACTTC
TRBJ2-5 TRBD2 TRBV5-4 few CASSAARTSLLETQYF TGTGCCAGCAGCGCCGCCAGGACTAGCTTGTTGGAGACCCAGTACTTC
TRBJ1-6 TRBD1 TRBV12-3/TRBV12-4 many CASGTEYSPLHF TGTGCCAGTGGGACAGAGTATTCACCCCTCCACTTT
TRBJ2-1 TRBD2 TRBV12-3/TRBV12-4 few CASSRTEAGGQFF TGTGCCAGCAGTCGGACCGAAGCGGGAGGGCAGTTCTTC
TRBJ1-3 . TRBV7-2 . CASSLQGWENTIYF TGTGCCAGCAGCCTGCAGGGGTGGGAAAACACCATATATTTT
TRBJ2-7 . TRBV5-1 few CASGRGISYEQYF TGCGCCAGCGGCCGGGGCATCTCCTACGAGCAGTACTTC
TRBJ2-3 TRBD2 TRBV6-5 . CASSYPASGRDTQYF TGTGCCAGCAGTTACCCCGCTAGCGGGAGGGATACGCAGTATTTT
TRBJ2-1 . TRBV4-3 few CASSQDRTHGYEQFF TGCGCCAGCAGCCAAGATCGAACCCACGGGTATGAGCAGTTCTTC
TRBJ2-3 . TRBV29-1 . CSVDQGYTQYF TGCAGCGTTGATCAGGGGTATACGCAGTATTTT
TRBJ2-7 . TRBV27 few CASSSLVGEEQYF TGTGCCAGCAGTTCCCTCGTGGGGGAGGAGCAGTACTTC
TRBJ1-2 . TRBV11-2 few CASSLMGPLVTGLNGYTF TGTGCCAGCAGCTTAATGGGGCCCCTGGTGACGGGGTTAAATGGCTACACCTTC
TRBJ2-3 TRBD2 TRBV20-1 few CSAPKLAGGSTDTQYF TGCAGTGCTCCTAAGCTAGCGGGGGGTAGCACAGATACGCAGTATTTT
TRBJ2-2 . TRBV12-3/TRBV12-4 few CASSLSGNGELFF TGTGCCAGCAGTTTGTCGGGTAACGGGGAGCTGTTTTTT
TRBJ2-3 . TRBV6-2/TRBV6-3 few CASSYDGGRADTQYF TGTGCCAGCAGTTACGACGGGGGTCGCGCAGATACGCAGTATTTT
TRBJ2-4 . TRBV20-1 few CSARVHEGPTTKNIQYF TGCAGTGCTAGAGTCCACGAGGGCCCGACTACCAAAAACATTCAGTACTTC